The entry below describes one T cell receptor (beta chain). These data come from a study of CD8 T cells in Susac syndrome. Random hexamers were used to reverse transcribe 0.5 to 1 ug of RNA. Multiplex PCR with immunoSEQ amplified the TCR beta CDR3 across 54 Vbeta and 13 Jbeta. TCRdb re-derived calls from the immunoSEQ multiplex PCR reads in MiXCR, one entry per CDR3 protein. The sample consists of more than 150,000 distinct CDR3 sequences, approximately 90% of them appearing once. V lost 3 bases to trimming and J lost 6 bases, with 11 bases between them. Per the germline V gene, CDR1 is MNHEY and CDR2 is SMNVEV (reference sequence). The CDR3 sequence is 14 residues long.

The sample taken for sequencing was CD4+ T cells from PBMCs. The chain couples TRBV27 to TRBJ2-2, with D maybe TRBD1 (6 bases). This TCR was sampled from a human donor in good health. The CDR3 DNA reads as TGTGCCAGCAGTTTCTACAGGGAGCCCGGGGAGCTGTTTTTT. It encodes CASSFYREPGELFF.